This T cell receptor (beta chain) was identified in a study of blood T cell repertoires in COVID-19. The CDR3 runs 16 residues. TCRdb's table, derived via immunoSEQ multiplex PCR, lists solely in-frame clones and lacks some. The sample has some 350,000 clones; 80% to 90% are singletons. The V call is TRBV21-1, the J call TRBJ1-5. TRBV21-1 is a recognized pseudogene. The sequencing sample was made of PBMCs or T cells enriched from blood (not recorded which). The sequence was collected from a man aged 18 to 35 who had recovered from COVID-19. The CDR3: CASSKGRAKVNQPQHF. DNA of the CDR3: TGTGCCAGCAGCAAAGGGAGGGCTAAGGTGAATCAGCCCCAGCATTTT.